This T cell receptor (beta chain) was captured in a study of T cells in Graves' hyperthyroidism and ophthalmopathy (dated by TCRdb to 2018 to 2020). Looking at the study overall: Peripheral blood was sampled at the time of initial diagnosis, prior to any treatment. To identify distinguishing TCR V-J signatures, a discovery cohort of around 100 patients was used, comprising roughly 45 with Graves' ophthalmopathy and 57 with stable Graves' hyperthyroidism. Prospective prediction of ophthalmopathy was tested in an independent validation cohort of 18 hyperthyroidism patients and around 16 patients who later progressed to ophthalmopathy. The roughly 100 discovery patients were randomly divided into training and test sets at a 7:3 ratio. In about six Graves' hyperthyroidism patients, the study also compared T-cell repertoires from thyroid tissue with T-cell repertoires from blood. After sampling, hyperthyroidism patients received methimazole starting at 30 mg daily, and ophthalmopathy patients received high-dose intravenous methylprednisolone. The paper describes TCR Vbeta CDR3 sequencing of 140 or so peripheral blood samples, made up of approximately 40 ophthalmopathy patients, approximately 76 hyperthyroidism patients and 17 progressor patients.

CDR1 and CDR2, per the germline V gene, are SGHTA and FQGNSA. The CDR3 covers 15 residues, taking in both the cysteine and the phenylalanine. CDR3 DNA is the only sequence kept; it has 45 bases, read in frame from the first base. Ends trimmed: V by 6 bases, J by 7 bases; bases unmatched to a gene: 9. TCR beta CDR3 regions were amplified from RNA transcripts. For the first round of RT-PCR on the TCR CDR3, the HTBI primer set was used together with the Qiagen OneStep RT-PCR kit. Libraries were constructed in a second round of multiplex PCR, after which size selection and purification were performed. Paired-end sequencing of the libraries was performed with 100 bp reads on an Illumina HiSeq2000. In the original analysis: SOAPnuke was used to process the raw data, removing reads that contained adapters or uncalled bases, had a mean Phred below 15, or lacked an exact match to the constant primer or identifier. COPE v1.2.5 was used to merge high-quality paired reads, and clonotypes were defined as unique nucleotide sequences. MiTCR v1.1 was used to align the clonotypes against IMGT TRBV, TRBD and TRBJ reference segments. Analysis was restricted to V-J combinations with a frequency above 0.0001, which covered about 99% of repertoires. A TCS score was defined as the ratio of F50 (clonal expansion) to E x V (chaos), with BLOSUM62-based TCRdist applied between CDR3 peptides within each V-J. Welch's t-statistics and random forest reduced roughly 530 V-J features to under 15, which were used in a naive Bayes classifier (R e1071). TCRdb passed the public sequencing reads through fastp at Q25 and MiXCR, retaining productive beta sequences. Every entry covers one CDR3 protein and lists the most common genes and DNA from its rows. The V and J calls follow TCRdb's processing rather than the paper's. The sample contains over 500,000 distinct CDR3 sequences, about 15% of them found a single time. Around 14% of the sample goes to the ten largest clones.

Graves' hyperthyroidism was defined as stable when no progression to ophthalmopathy occurred over 18 months of follow-up. The hyperthyroidism patients were between 18 and 65 years old and newly diagnosed, with a disease duration of less than 2 months. Patients with uncontrolled infections, other autoimmune diseases, pregnancy or lactation were excluded. Diagnoses relied on clinical symptoms, serum thyroxine and TRAb, thyroid ultrasound and orbital computed tomography. PBMCs were isolated from approximately 10 ml of fresh peripheral blood by Ficoll-Paque density gradient centrifugation. Total RNA was extracted using Trizol reagent, and RNA quality was assessed on an Agilent 2100 Bioanalyzer. Notes on this clonotype: It has no known antigen specificity. No qualities accompany the bases; no much larger clone lies one base away.

Study-wide findings and limitations: Blood samples also contained most of the expanded thyroid clonotypes (frequency above 0.001), which suggests that blood repertoires may reflect thyroid immune responses. In validation, the model predicted progression to ophthalmopathy with just under 71% sensitivity and about 72% specificity, a median of approximately 6.7 months before onset. Sample size was not statistically predetermined, and blinding of investigators to group allocation was not performed. A 13 V-J signature model separated ophthalmopathy from stable hyperthyroidism, with approximately 87% sensitivity and 81% to 82% specificity in cross-validation and 80%/75% in testing.

The clonotype comes from a woman aged 35 to 49 with Graves' hyperthyroidism. The material sequenced was blood. The chain links TRBV7-2 with TRBJ2-1; TRBD1 lines up with 10 middle nucleotides. The bases read TGTGCCAGCAGTAAAGGAGACAGGGGGCTTAATGAGCAGTTCTTC. Translation gives CASSKGDRGLNEQFF.